Here is one T cell receptor (beta chain) with its context. Its antigen is unknown. 13 Jbeta primers and 60 Vbeta primers were used for the PCR. Data came from immunoSEQ multiplex PCR; TCRdb stores just in-frame clones and leaves some out. The top ten hold 9.5% of the sample, which has about 120,000 clones, 60% to 70% seen once. The length of the CDR3 is 16 residues. Germline assignment: CDR1 SGDLS and CDR2 YYNGEE. Trimming pared 1 base from V and 0 bases from J, leaving 11 bases between. These data originate in a study of cytomegalovirus exposure and HLA in healthy donors. Study-wide points: In vitro testing confirmed a few CMV-associated chains as specific for CMV antigens. Researchers counted around 170 TCR beta chains as cytomegalovirus-associated. Later work associated fewer than 20,000 TCR beta sequences with HLA alleles at 0.05 false discovery rate.

This sequence was found in a woman aged 40-49 years in good health and CMV-seropositive. This chain links TRBV9 with TRBJ1-3; D ambiguous. Sequenced sample: PBMCs. CDR3 residues: CASSVSGGGSGNTIYF. The CDR3 bases are TGTGCCAGCAGCGTATCTGGCGGTGGCTCTGGAAACACCATATATTTT.